A selection of T cell receptor beta chains follows, all from one sample in a study of shared clonotypes between healthy human individuals. Repertoires were generated with immunoSEQ multiplex PCR, while TCRdb's copy carries only in-frame clones and drops some. This table has around 1.9 million clones, about 93% appearing once. Specimen: naive CD8+ T cells from PBMCs. Receptors originate from a man aged 18 to 35 in good health. Some clones in this sample may be carry-over from other donors' samples. Both conserved end residues are part of each CDR3. Fields, in order: J gene, D gene, V gene, clone size, CDR3 length, CDR3 DNA, CDR3 protein. D genes are given only for firm matches. Clone size is stated in some rows and not others, as once, few, many or a class when expanded.

j_call: TRBJ2-7
d_call: NA
v_call: TRBV19
clone_size: NA
cdr3_length: 13
cdr3_nt: TGTGCCAGTAGTAATAAGGGGCACTACGAGCAGTACTTC
cdr3_aa: CASSNKGHYEQYF

j_call: TRBJ2-7
d_call: TRBD2
v_call: TRBV4-3
clone_size: NA
cdr3_length: 16
cdr3_nt: TGCGCCAGCAGCTTTGCCGGGACCAACGGGAGGTACGAGCAGTACTTC
cdr3_aa: CASSFAGTNGRYEQYF

j_call: TRBJ2-2
d_call: NA
v_call: TRBV28
clone_size: NA
cdr3_length: 16
cdr3_nt: TGTGCCAGCAGTACTGATAGTGTGAGGGGAACCGGGGAGCTGTTTTTT
cdr3_aa: CASSTDSVRGTGELFF

j_call: TRBJ2-7
d_call: TRBD1
v_call: TRBV7-9
clone_size: NA
cdr3_length: 13
cdr3_nt: TGTGCCAGCAGAACAGGGGGACCTTACGAGCAGTACTTC
cdr3_aa: CASRTGGPYEQYF

j_call: TRBJ1-1
d_call: NA
v_call: TRBV25-1
clone_size: NA
cdr3_length: 11
cdr3_nt: TGTGCCAGTACGTGGGGCACTGAAGCTTTCTTT
cdr3_aa: CASTWGTEAFF

j_call: TRBJ2-1
d_call: TRBD2
v_call: TRBV7-9
clone_size: NA
cdr3_length: 19
cdr3_nt: TGTGCCAGCAGCGTAGAGGGACTAGCGGGAACCAGCTCCTACAATGAGCAGTTCTTC
cdr3_aa: CASSVEGLAGTSSYNEQFF

j_call: TRBJ2-2
d_call: NA
v_call: TRBV2
clone_size: NA
cdr3_length: 13
cdr3_nt: TGTGCCAGCCGGGCATCTTACACCGGGGAGCTGTTTTTT
cdr3_aa: CASRASYTGELFF

j_call: TRBJ1-2
d_call: NA
v_call: TRBV6-5
clone_size: NA
cdr3_length: 15
cdr3_nt: TGTGCCAGCAGTTACTCTCGGACAACCTCTTATGGCTACACCTTC
cdr3_aa: CASSYSRTTSYGYTF

j_call: TRBJ2-1
d_call: NA
v_call: TRBV19
clone_size: NA
cdr3_length: 16
cdr3_nt: TGTGCCAGTAGTATCGAGTGGGATCTATCCAACAATGAGCAGTTCTTC
cdr3_aa: CASSIEWDLSNNEQFF

j_call: TRBJ2-7
d_call: NA
v_call: TRBV7-9
clone_size: NA
cdr3_length: 12
cdr3_nt: TGTGCCAGCAGCTTATCCCCGCGCGAGCAGTACTTC
cdr3_aa: CASSLSPREQYF

j_call: TRBJ2-7
d_call: TRBD1
v_call: TRBV11-2
clone_size: NA
cdr3_length: 10
cdr3_nt: TGTGCCAGCCACCGGGACAGTCAGTACTTC
cdr3_aa: CASHRDSQYF

j_call: TRBJ2-1
d_call: TRBD2
v_call: TRBV15
clone_size: NA
cdr3_length: 17
cdr3_nt: TGTGCCACCAGCAGAGATCGGCTAGCGGGAGGGGTCAATGAGCAGTTCTTC
cdr3_aa: CATSRDRLAGGVNEQFF

j_call: TRBJ1-2
d_call: NA
v_call: TRBV7-2
clone_size: NA
cdr3_length: 12
cdr3_nt: TGTGCCAGCAGCCCACGGACGGATGGCTACACCTTC
cdr3_aa: CASSPRTDGYTF

j_call: TRBJ2-3
d_call: TRBD1
v_call: TRBV28
clone_size: NA
cdr3_length: 18
cdr3_nt: TGTGCCAGCATTCCCGGGACAGGGCTTCGGCGGCCCACAGATACGCAGTATTTT
cdr3_aa: CASIPGTGLRRPTDTQYF

j_call: TRBJ2-1
d_call: TRBD2
v_call: TRBV27
clone_size: NA
cdr3_length: 16
cdr3_nt: TGTGCCAGCAGTCCGCTTCCTAGCGGGAGCTACAATGAGCAGTTCTTC
cdr3_aa: CASSPLPSGSYNEQFF

j_call: TRBJ2-5
d_call: NA
v_call: TRBV5-1
clone_size: NA
cdr3_length: 15
cdr3_nt: TGCGCCAGCAGCCCGGGACCCACGTACCAAGAGACCCAGTACTTC
cdr3_aa: CASSPGPTYQETQYF

j_call: TRBJ2-7
d_call: TRBD2
v_call: TRBV27
clone_size: NA
cdr3_length: 14
cdr3_nt: TGTGCCAGCAGTTTTTCCGGCGGGAGCTACGAGCAGTACTTC
cdr3_aa: CASSFSGGSYEQYF

j_call: TRBJ2-7
d_call: NA
v_call: TRBV9
clone_size: NA
cdr3_length: 13
cdr3_nt: TGTGCCAGCAGCGTAGGCGATCGAGGGGGGGCGTACTTC
cdr3_aa: CASSVGDRGGAYF

j_call: TRBJ2-7
d_call: NA
v_call: TRBV30
clone_size: once
cdr3_length: 13
cdr3_nt: TGTGCCTGGAGTGTAAAGGACTCCTACGAGCAGTACTTC
cdr3_aa: CAWSVKDSYEQYF

j_call: TRBJ1-5
d_call: NA
v_call: TRBV4-3
clone_size: few
cdr3_length: 15
cdr3_nt: TGCGCCAGCAGCTCCCGGACGGGCGGAGATCAGCCCCAGCATTTT
cdr3_aa: CASSSRTGGDQPQHF

j_call: TRBJ1-1
d_call: NA
v_call: TRBV18
clone_size: NA
cdr3_length: 14
cdr3_nt: TGTGCCAGCTCACCGGCAGGTAGTATCACTGAAGCTTTCTTT
cdr3_aa: CASSPAGSITEAFF

j_call: TRBJ2-5
d_call: TRBD2
v_call: TRBV14
clone_size: NA
cdr3_length: 15
cdr3_nt: TGTGCCAGCAGCCAAGAATGGCGGGAGTGGGAGACCCAGTACTTC
cdr3_aa: CASSQEWREWETQYF

j_call: TRBJ2-7
d_call: NA
v_call: TRBV19
clone_size: NA
cdr3_length: 15
cdr3_nt: TGTGCCAGTAGTAAGCATACAGGGACGGAAAACGAGCAGTACTTC
cdr3_aa: CASSKHTGTENEQYF

j_call: TRBJ2-1
d_call: NA
v_call: TRBV28
clone_size: NA
cdr3_length: 15
cdr3_nt: TGTGCCAGCAGTAACCTGGGGGTAGGTGAAAATGAGCAGTTCTTC
cdr3_aa: CASSNLGVGENEQFF

j_call: TRBJ2-7
d_call: TRBD1
v_call: TRBV28
clone_size: NA
cdr3_length: 15
cdr3_nt: TGTGCCAGCAGTTCCCCCCGGACAGGGGAGGACGAGCAGTACTTC
cdr3_aa: CASSSPRTGEDEQYF

j_call: TRBJ2-5
d_call: TRBD2
v_call: TRBV10-3
clone_size: NA
cdr3_length: 15
cdr3_nt: TGTGCCATCAATCAGGCTAGCGGGAGCCTGGAGACCCAGTACTTC
cdr3_aa: CAINQASGSLETQYF

j_call: TRBJ1-2
d_call: TRBD1
v_call: TRBV5-4
clone_size: NA
cdr3_length: 15
cdr3_nt: TGTGCCAGCAGCAGGGGGGACAGGGGTCGCTATGGCTACACCTTC
cdr3_aa: CASSRGDRGRYGYTF

j_call: TRBJ2-1
d_call: NA
v_call: TRBV7-9
clone_size: NA
cdr3_length: 12
cdr3_nt: TGTGCCAGCACCTCCCGGGGGACGGAGCAGTTCTTC
cdr3_aa: CASTSRGTEQFF

j_call: TRBJ2-3
d_call: TRBD2
v_call: TRBV30
clone_size: NA
cdr3_length: 15
cdr3_nt: TGTGCCTGGAGTGTACTTAGCGGGAATACAGATACGCAGTATTTT
cdr3_aa: CAWSVLSGNTDTQYF

j_call: TRBJ2-7
d_call: NA
v_call: TRBV5-4
clone_size: NA
cdr3_length: 12
cdr3_nt: TGTGCCAGCAGCCGAGACGGGAGCGAGCAGTACTTC
cdr3_aa: CASSRDGSEQYF

j_call: TRBJ1-1
d_call: TRBD1
v_call: TRBV2
clone_size: NA
cdr3_length: 15
cdr3_nt: TGTGCCAGCAGTGAAACAGGGGGCACGAACACTGAAGCTTTCTTT
cdr3_aa: CASSETGGTNTEAFF

j_call: TRBJ2-7
d_call: TRBD1
v_call: TRBV10-2
clone_size: NA
cdr3_length: 14
cdr3_nt: TGCGCCAGCAGAGACCGGACAGGGTTACGGCGGCAGTACTTC
cdr3_aa: CASRDRTGLRRQYF

j_call: TRBJ1-3
d_call: NA
v_call: TRBV5-4
clone_size: NA
cdr3_length: 14
cdr3_nt: TGTGCCAGTCAAATGCAGGGAGGAGGAAACACCATATATTTT
cdr3_aa: CASQMQGGGNTIYF

j_call: TRBJ2-2
d_call: NA
v_call: TRBV19
clone_size: once
cdr3_length: 15
cdr3_nt: TGTGCCAGTACTAGTGGCGACAGCTTCACCGGGGAGCTGTTTTTT
cdr3_aa: CASTSGDSFTGELFF

j_call: TRBJ2-2
d_call: NA
v_call: TRBV7-2
clone_size: NA
cdr3_length: 14
cdr3_nt: TGTGCCAGCAGCTTGGTGATCGGCACCGGGGAGCTGTTTTTT
cdr3_aa: CASSLVIGTGELFF

j_call: TRBJ1-1
d_call: NA
v_call: TRBV10-1
clone_size: NA
cdr3_length: 16
cdr3_nt: TGCGCCAGCAGTGAGGTCGAACGACCGCGAGGGACTGAAGCTTTCTTT
cdr3_aa: CASSEVERPRGTEAFF

j_call: TRBJ2-7
d_call: NA
v_call: TRBV4-3
clone_size: once
cdr3_length: 14
cdr3_nt: TGCGCCAGCAGCCCACTGGGAACGGGCTACGAGCAGTACTTC
cdr3_aa: CASSPLGTGYEQYF

j_call: TRBJ2-1
d_call: NA
v_call: TRBV18
clone_size: NA
cdr3_length: 14
cdr3_nt: TGTGCCAGCTCATCCCAGGGAACCGACAATGAGCAGTTCTTC
cdr3_aa: CASSSQGTDNEQFF

j_call: TRBJ2-2
d_call: NA
v_call: TRBV7-9
clone_size: NA
cdr3_length: 14
cdr3_nt: TGTGCCAGCCCCGGGACTGCGAACACCGGGGAGCTGTTTTTT
cdr3_aa: CASPGTANTGELFF

j_call: TRBJ1-1
d_call: NA
v_call: TRBV4-1
clone_size: few
cdr3_length: 13
cdr3_nt: TGCGCCAGCAGCCAGTCAGGAGGGACTGAAGCTTTCTTT
cdr3_aa: CASSQSGGTEAFF

j_call: TRBJ2-1
d_call: TRBD2
v_call: TRBV5-1
clone_size: NA
cdr3_length: 16
cdr3_nt: TGCGCCAGCAGCTCTACCGGGACTAGCAGCAACAATGAGCAGTTCTTC
cdr3_aa: CASSSTGTSSNNEQFF

j_call: TRBJ1-2
d_call: NA
v_call: TRBV9
clone_size: NA
cdr3_length: 15
cdr3_nt: TGTGCCAGCAGCGCAAGACGGCATTTAAACGATGGCTACACCTTC
cdr3_aa: CASSARRHLNDGYTF

j_call: TRBJ2-7
d_call: NA
v_call: TRBV10-3
clone_size: NA
cdr3_length: 13
cdr3_nt: TGTGCCATCAGTGCAGTAGGGGGCTACGAGCAGTACTTC
cdr3_aa: CAISAVGGYEQYF

j_call: TRBJ2-1
d_call: TRBD2
v_call: TRBV30
clone_size: NA
cdr3_length: 13
cdr3_nt: TGTGCCTGGAGATGGGCGGGAGAGGGTGAGCAGTTCTTC
cdr3_aa: CAWRWAGEGEQFF

j_call: TRBJ2-7
d_call: TRBD1
v_call: TRBV4-1
clone_size: NA
cdr3_length: 16
cdr3_nt: TGCGCCAGCAGCCAAGCCAAGGGGACAGGACTCAACGAGCAGTACTTC
cdr3_aa: CASSQAKGTGLNEQYF

j_call: TRBJ2-7
d_call: TRBD2
v_call: TRBV7-2
clone_size: NA
cdr3_length: 14
cdr3_nt: TGTGCCAGCTTTTCCAGGACTAGCGTCTACGAGCAGTACTTC
cdr3_aa: CASFSRTSVYEQYF

j_call: TRBJ1-4
d_call: NA
v_call: TRBV7-9
clone_size: NA
cdr3_length: 15
cdr3_nt: TGTGCCAGCAGCTCCCGGGGGGCACTCAATGAAAAACTGTTTTTT
cdr3_aa: CASSSRGALNEKLFF

j_call: TRBJ1-3
d_call: NA
v_call: TRBV5-5
clone_size: NA
cdr3_length: 14
cdr3_nt: TGTGCCAGCAGCTTGGAGCGGATGGCAAACACCATATATTTT
cdr3_aa: CASSLERMANTIYF

j_call: TRBJ2-7
d_call: NA
v_call: TRBV10-2
clone_size: NA
cdr3_length: 14
cdr3_nt: TGCGCCAGCAAGAATGGCAGGCGAGACTACGAGCAGTACTTC
cdr3_aa: CASKNGRRDYEQYF

j_call: TRBJ2-1
d_call: NA
v_call: TRBV9
clone_size: NA
cdr3_length: 15
cdr3_nt: TGTGCCAGCAGCGTAGGAAGCGGAACCTACAATGAGCAGTTCTTC
cdr3_aa: CASSVGSGTYNEQFF

j_call: TRBJ2-3
d_call: TRBD2
v_call: TRBV7-9
clone_size: NA
cdr3_length: 15
cdr3_nt: TGTGCCAGCAGCTCCCCAGGCGGGAGAGCAGATACGCAGTATTTT
cdr3_aa: CASSSPGGRADTQYF

j_call: TRBJ2-1
d_call: TRBD1
v_call: TRBV6-1
clone_size: NA
cdr3_length: 14
cdr3_nt: TGTGCCAGCAGTGACGGGACAGGCTACAATGAGCAGTTCTTC
cdr3_aa: CASSDGTGYNEQFF

j_call: TRBJ2-3
d_call: NA
v_call: TRBV4-1
clone_size: NA
cdr3_length: 10
cdr3_nt: TGCGCCAGCAGCCAGGATACGCAGTATTTT
cdr3_aa: CASSQDTQYF

j_call: TRBJ2-1
d_call: TRBD2
v_call: TRBV28
clone_size: NA
cdr3_length: 15
cdr3_nt: TGTGCCAGCAGACCACTAGCGGGAGGTTGGTATGAGCAGTTCTTC
cdr3_aa: CASRPLAGGWYEQFF